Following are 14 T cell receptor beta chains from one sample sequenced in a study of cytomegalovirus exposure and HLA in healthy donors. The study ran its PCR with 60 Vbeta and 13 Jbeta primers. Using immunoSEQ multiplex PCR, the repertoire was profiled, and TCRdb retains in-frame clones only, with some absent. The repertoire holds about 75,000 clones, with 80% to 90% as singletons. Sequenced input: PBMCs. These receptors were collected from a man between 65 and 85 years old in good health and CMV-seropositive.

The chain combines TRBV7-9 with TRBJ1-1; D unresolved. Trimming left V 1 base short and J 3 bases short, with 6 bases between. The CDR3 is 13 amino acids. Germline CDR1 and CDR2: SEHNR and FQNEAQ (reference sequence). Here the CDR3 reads CASSLGQHTEAFF. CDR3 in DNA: TGTGCCAGCAGCTTAGGGCAACACACTGAAGCTTTCTTT.

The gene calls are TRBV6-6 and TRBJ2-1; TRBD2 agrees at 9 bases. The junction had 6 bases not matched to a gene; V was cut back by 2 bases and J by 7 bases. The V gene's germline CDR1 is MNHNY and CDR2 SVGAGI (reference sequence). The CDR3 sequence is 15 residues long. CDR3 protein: CASSYIAGEENEQFF. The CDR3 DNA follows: TGTGCCAGCAGTTACATAGCGGGAGAGGAGAATGAGCAGTTCTTC.

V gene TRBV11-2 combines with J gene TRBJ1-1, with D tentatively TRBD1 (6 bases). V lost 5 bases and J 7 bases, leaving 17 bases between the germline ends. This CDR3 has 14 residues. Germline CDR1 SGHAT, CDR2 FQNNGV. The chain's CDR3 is CASSHQDSRDEAFF. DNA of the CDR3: TGTGCCAGCAGCCACCAGGACAGTCGTGATGAAGCTTTCTTT.

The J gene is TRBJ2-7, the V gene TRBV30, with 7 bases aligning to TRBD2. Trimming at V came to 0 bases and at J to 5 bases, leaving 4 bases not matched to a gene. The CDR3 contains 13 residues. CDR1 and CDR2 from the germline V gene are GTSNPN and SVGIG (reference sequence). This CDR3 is CAWSVGLDNEQYF. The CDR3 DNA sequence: TGTGCCTGGAGTGTCGGACTAGATAACGAGCAGTACTTC.

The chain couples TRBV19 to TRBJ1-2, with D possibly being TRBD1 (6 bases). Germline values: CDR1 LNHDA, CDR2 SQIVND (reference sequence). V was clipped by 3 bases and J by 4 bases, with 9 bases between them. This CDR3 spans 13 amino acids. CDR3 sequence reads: CASSISRGYGYTF. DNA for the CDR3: TGTGCCAGTAGTATTTCCAGGGGCTATGGCTACACCTTC. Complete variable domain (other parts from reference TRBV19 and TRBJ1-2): DGGITQSPKYLFRKEGQNVTLSCEQNLNHDAMYWYRQDPGQGLRLIYYSQIVNDFQKGDIAEGYSVSREKKESFPLTVTSAQKNPTAFYLCASSISRGYGYTFGSGTRLTVV.

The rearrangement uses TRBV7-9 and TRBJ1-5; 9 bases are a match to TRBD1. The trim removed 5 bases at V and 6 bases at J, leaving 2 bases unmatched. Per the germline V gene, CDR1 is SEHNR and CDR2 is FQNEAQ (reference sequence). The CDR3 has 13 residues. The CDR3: CASSGQGPQPQHF. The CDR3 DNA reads TGTGCCAGCAGCGGACAGGGGCCTCAGCCCCAGCATTTT.

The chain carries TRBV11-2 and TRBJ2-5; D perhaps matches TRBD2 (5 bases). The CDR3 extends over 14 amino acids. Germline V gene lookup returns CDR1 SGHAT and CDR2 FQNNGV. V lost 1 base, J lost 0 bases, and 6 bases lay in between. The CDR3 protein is CASSLGENQETQYF. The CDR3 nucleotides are TGTGCCAGCAGCTTAGGGGAGAACCAAGAGACCCAGTACTTC.

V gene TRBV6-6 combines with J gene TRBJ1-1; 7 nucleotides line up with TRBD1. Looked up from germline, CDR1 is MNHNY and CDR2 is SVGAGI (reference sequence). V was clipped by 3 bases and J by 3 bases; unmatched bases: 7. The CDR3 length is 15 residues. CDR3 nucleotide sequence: TGTGCCAGCAGTTATCCCCTGACAGGGTACACTGAAGCTTTCTTT. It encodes CASSYPLTGYTEAFF.

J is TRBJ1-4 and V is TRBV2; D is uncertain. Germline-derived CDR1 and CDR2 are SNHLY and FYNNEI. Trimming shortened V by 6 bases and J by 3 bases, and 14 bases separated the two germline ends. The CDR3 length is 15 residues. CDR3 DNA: TGTGCCAGCAGAGAACCGACCCGGGCTAATGAAAAACTGTTTTTT. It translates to CASREPTRANEKLFF.

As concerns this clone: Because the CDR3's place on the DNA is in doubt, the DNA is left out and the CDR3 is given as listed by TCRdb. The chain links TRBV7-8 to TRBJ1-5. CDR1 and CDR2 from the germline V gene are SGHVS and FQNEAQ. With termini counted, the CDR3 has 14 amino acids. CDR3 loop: CASSTTRVFWPQHF.

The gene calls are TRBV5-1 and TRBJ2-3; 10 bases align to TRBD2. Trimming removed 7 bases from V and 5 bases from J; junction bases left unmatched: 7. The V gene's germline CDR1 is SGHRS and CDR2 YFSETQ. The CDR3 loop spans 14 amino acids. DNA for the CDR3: TGCGCCAGCGGCCTAGCGGGAGTGGAAGATACGCAGTATTTT. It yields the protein CASGLAGVEDTQYF.

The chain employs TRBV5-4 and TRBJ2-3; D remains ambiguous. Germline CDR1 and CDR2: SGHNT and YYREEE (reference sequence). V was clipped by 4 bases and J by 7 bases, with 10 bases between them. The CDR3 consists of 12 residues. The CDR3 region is CASSLDGYTQYF. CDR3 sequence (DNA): TGTGCCAGCAGCCTGGACGGGTATACGCAGTATTTT.

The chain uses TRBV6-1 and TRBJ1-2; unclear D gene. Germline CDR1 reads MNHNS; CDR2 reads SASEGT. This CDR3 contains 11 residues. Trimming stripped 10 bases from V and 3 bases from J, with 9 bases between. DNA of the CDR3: TGTGCCACCCAAAATTACTATGGCTACACCTTC. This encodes CATQNYYGYTF.

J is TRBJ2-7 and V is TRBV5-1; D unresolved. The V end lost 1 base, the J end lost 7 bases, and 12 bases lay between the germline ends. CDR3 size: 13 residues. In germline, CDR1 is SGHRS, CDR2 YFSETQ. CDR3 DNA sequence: TGCGCCAGCAGCTTGCGTTCTGACGGGGAGCAGTACTTC. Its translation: CASSLRSDGEQYF. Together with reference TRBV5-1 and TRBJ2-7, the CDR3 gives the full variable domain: KAGVTQTPRYLIKTRGQQVTLSCSPISGHRSVSWYQQTPGQGLQFLFEYFSETQRNKGNFPGRFSGRQFSNSRSEMNVSTLELGDSALYLCASSLRSDGEQYFGPGTRLTVT.